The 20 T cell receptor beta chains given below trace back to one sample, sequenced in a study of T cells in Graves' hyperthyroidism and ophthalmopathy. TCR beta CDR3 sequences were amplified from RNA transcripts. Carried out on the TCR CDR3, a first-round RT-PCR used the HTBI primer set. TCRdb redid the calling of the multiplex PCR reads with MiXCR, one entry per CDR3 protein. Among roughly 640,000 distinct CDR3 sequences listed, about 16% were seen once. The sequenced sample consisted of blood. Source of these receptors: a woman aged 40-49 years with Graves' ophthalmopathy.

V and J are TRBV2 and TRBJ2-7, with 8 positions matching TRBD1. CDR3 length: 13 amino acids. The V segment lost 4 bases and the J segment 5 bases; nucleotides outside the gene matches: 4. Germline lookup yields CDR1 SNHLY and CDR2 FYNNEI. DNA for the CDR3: TGTGCCAGCAGTGGCAGGGGGCGGCACGAGCAGTACTTC. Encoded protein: CASSGRGRHEQYF.

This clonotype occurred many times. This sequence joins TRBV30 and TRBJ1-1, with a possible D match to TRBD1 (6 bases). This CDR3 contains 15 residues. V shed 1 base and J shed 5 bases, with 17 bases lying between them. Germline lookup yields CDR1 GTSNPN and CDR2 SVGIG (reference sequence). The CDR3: CAWSGYRARGTEAFF. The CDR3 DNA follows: TGTGCCTGGAGTGGATACAGGGCGAGGGGGACTGAAGCTTTCTTT.

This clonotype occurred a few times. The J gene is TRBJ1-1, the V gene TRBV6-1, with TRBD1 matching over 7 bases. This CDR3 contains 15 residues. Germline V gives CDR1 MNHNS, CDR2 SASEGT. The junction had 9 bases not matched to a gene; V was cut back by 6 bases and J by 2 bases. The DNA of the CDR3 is TGTGCCAGCAGCGAGACAGGGATGAGTAACACTGAAGCTTTCTTT. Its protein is CASSETGMSNTEAFF.

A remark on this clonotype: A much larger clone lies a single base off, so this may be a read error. The CDR3 loop is CSAEVDEGTEAFF. In DNA form, the CDR3 reads TGCAGCGCTGAAGTTGACGAGGGGACTGAAGCTTTCTTT. The chain links TRBV29-1 to TRBJ1-1, with D possibly TRBD1 on 5 matching bases. CDR1 and CDR2 from the germline V gene are SQVTM and ANQGSEA. The CDR3 runs 13 residues.

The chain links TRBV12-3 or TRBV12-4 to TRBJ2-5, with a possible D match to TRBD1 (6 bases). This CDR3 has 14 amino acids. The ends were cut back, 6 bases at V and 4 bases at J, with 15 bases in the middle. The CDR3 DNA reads TGTGCCAGCAGACCCACAGGGTCTAGAGAGACCCAGTACTTC. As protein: CASRPTGSRETQYF.

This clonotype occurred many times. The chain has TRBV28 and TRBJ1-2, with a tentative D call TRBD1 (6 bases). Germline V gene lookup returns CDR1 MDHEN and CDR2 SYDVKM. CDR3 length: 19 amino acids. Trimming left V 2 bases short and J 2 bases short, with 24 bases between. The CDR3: CASSLGGIGGGDQNYGYTF. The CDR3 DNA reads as TGTGCCAGCAGTTTAGGAGGGATAGGGGGGGGCGATCAGAACTATGGCTACACCTTC.

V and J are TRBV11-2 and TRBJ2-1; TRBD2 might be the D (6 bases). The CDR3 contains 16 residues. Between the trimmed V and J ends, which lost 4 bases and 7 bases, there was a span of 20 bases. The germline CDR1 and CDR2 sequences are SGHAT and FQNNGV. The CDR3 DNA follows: TGTGCCAGCAGCTATCGGCTTGGGGGAGGCAGGAATGAGCAGTTCTTC. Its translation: CASSYRLGGGRNEQFF.

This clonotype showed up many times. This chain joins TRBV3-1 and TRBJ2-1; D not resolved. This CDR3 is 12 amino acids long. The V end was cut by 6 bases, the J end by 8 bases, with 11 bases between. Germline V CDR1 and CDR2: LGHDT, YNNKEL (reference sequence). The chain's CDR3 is CASSSTGDEQFF. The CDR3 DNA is TGTGCCAGCAGTTCTACCGGAGATGAGCAGTTCTTC.

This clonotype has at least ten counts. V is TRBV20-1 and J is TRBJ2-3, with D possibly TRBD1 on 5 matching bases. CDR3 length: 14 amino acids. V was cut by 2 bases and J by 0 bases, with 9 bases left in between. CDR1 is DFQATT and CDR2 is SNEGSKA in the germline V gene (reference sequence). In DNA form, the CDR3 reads TGCAGTGCTAGACAGCAGGGAAGCACAGATACGCAGTATTTT. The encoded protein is CSARQQGSTDTQYF.

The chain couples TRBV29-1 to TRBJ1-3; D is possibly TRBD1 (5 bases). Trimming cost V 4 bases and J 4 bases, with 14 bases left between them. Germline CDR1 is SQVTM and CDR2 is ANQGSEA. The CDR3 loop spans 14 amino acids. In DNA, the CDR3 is TGCAGCGTTGGTTCGTCGGGGCGCGGAAACACCATATATTTT. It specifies CSVGSSGRGNTIYF.

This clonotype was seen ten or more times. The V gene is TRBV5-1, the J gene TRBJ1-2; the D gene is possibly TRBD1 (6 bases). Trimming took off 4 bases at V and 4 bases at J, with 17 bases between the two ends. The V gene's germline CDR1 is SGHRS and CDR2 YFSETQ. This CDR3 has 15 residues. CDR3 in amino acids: CASSETGQSSYGYTF. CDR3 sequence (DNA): TGCGCCAGCAGCGAGACAGGACAGAGTTCCTATGGCTACACCTTC.

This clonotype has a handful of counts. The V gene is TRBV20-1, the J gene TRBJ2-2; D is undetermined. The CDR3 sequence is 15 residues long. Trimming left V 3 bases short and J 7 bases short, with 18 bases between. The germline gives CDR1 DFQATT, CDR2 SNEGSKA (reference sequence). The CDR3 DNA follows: TGCAGTGCTAGTACCCGGATCGACATTCGCGGGGAGCTGTTTTTT. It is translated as CSASTRIDIRGELFF.

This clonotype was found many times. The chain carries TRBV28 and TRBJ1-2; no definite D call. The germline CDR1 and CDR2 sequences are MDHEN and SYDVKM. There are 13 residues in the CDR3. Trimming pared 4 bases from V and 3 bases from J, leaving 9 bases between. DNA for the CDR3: TGTGCCAGCAGTTCGGGAGTACACTATGGCTACACCTTC. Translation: CASSSGVHYGYTF.

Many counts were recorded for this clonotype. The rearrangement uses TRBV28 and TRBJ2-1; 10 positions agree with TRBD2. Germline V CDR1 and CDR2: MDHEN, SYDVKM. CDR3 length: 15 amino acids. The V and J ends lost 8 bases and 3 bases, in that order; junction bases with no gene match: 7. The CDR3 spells CASGMLAGDYNEQFF. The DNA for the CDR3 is TGTGCCAGCGGCATGCTAGCGGGAGACTACAATGAGCAGTTCTTC.

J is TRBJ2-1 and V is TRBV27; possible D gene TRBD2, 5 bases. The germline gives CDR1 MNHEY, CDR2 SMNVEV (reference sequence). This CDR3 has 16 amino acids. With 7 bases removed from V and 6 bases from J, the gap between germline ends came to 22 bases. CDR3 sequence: CASTSLAIGKSNEQFF. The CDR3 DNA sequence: TGTGCCAGCACATCTTTGGCTATCGGGAAATCCAATGAGCAGTTCTTC.

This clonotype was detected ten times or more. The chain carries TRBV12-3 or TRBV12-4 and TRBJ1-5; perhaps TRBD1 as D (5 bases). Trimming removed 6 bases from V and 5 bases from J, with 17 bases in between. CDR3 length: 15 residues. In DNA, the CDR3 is TGTGCCAGCAGCCTCGTGACAGTGGGTCATCAGCCCCAGCATTTT. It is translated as CASSLVTVGHQPQHF.

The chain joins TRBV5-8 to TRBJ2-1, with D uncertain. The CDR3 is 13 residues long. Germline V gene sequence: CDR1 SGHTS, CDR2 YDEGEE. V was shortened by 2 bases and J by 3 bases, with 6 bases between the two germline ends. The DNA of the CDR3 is TGTGCCAGCAGCTTTAGCAACTACAATGAGCAGTTCTTC. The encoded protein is CASSFSNYNEQFF.

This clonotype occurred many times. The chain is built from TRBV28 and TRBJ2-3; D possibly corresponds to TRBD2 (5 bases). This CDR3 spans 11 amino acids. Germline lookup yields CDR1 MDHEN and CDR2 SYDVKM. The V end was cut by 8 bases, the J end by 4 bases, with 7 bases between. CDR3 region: CASWRADTQYF. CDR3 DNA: TGTGCCAGCTGGCGGGCAGATACGCAGTATTTT.

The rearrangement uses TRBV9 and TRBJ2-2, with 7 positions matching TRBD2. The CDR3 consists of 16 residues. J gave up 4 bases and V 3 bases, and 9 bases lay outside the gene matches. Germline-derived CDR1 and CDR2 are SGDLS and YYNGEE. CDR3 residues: CASSARKGGGTGELFF. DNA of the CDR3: TGTGCCAGCAGCGCACGGAAGGGCGGGGGCACCGGGGAGCTGTTTTTT.

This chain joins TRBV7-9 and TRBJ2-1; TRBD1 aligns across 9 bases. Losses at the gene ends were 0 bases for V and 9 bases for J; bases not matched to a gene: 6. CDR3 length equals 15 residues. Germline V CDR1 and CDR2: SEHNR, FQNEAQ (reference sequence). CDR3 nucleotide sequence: TGTGCCAGCAGCTTAGCAGGGACAGGGTATTTTGAGCAGTTCTTC. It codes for CASSLAGTGYFEQFF.